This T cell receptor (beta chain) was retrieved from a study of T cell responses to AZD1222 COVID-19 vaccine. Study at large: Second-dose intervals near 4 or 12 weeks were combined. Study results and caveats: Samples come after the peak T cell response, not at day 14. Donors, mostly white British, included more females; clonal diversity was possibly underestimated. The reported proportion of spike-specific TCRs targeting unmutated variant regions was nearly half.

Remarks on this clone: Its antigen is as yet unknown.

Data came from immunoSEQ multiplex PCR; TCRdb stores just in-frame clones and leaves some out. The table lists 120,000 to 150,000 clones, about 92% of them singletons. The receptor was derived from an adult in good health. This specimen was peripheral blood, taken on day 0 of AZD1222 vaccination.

In DNA form, the CDR3 reads TGCAGCGTTGACCGGGGACTGCACACCTTC. Its protein is CSVDRGLHTF. This chain uses TRBV29-1 with TRBJ1-2, with D maybe TRBD1 (5 bases). Germline V gene data show CDR1 as SQVTM and CDR2 as ANQGSEA. This CDR3 has 10 residues. V was cut by 3 bases and J by 12 bases, with 11 bases left in between.